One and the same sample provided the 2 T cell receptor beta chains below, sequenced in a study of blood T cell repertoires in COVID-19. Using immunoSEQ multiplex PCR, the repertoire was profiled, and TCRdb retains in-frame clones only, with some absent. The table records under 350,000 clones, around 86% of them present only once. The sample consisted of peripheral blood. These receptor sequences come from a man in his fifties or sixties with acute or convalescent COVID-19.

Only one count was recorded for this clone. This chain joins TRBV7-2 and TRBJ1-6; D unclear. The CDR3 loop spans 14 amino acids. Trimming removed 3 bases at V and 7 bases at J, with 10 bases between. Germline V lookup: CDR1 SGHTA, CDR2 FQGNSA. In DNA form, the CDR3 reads TGTGCCAGCAGCTTTCGGGGAAGAAATTCACCCCTCCACTTT. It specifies CASSFRGRNSPLHF. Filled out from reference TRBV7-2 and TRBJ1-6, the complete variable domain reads GAGVSQSPSNKVTEKGKDVELRCDPISGHTALYWYRQSLGQGLEFLIYFQGNSAPDKSGLPSDRFSAERTGGSVSTLTIQRTQQEDSAVYLCASSFRGRNSPLHFGNGTRLTVT.

CDR3 in DNA: TGCGCCAGCAGCCAAGGGACTAGCGACTTTGGTGAGCAGTTCTTC. Encoded protein: CASSQGTSDFGEQFF. This sequence joins TRBV4-1 and TRBJ2-1, with 9 bases that match TRBD2. The germline gives CDR1 MGHRA, CDR2 YSYEKL. V lost 1 base to trimming and J lost 9 bases; unmatched junction nucleotides: 7. This CDR3 spans 15 amino acids.